This is a list of T cell receptor beta chains from one sample in a study of CD4 T cells in relation to SARS-CoV-2 and coronaviruses. Sequenced by immunoSEQ multiplex PCR; TCRdb stores in-frame clones only, minus some. The sample gives around 70,000 clones, 87% of which show up once; roughly 1.6% is in the top ten. The sequenced sample was memory CD4+ T cells from PBMCs. Receptors were obtained from a human donor in good health. CDR3s leave out the opening cysteine and the closing phenylalanine or tryptophan. The order of the fields is J gene, clone size, V gene, CDR3 protein. Only part of the rows carry a size: once, few, many, or a class if the clone is expanded.

j_call: TRBJ2-5
clone_size: few
v_call: TRBV7-2
cdr3_aa: ASSLRLQETQY

j_call: TRBJ2-5
clone_size: -
v_call: TRBV6-2/TRBV6-3
cdr3_aa: ASSYSKGAIETQY

j_call: TRBJ2-2
clone_size: -
v_call: TRBV5-1
cdr3_aa: ASSLDQATRAGELF

j_call: TRBJ2-3
clone_size: once
v_call: TRBV9
cdr3_aa: ASSVYGAPDTQY

j_call: TRBJ2-3
clone_size: -
v_call: TRBV7-9
cdr3_aa: ASSLFWTSGTSSVDTQY

j_call: TRBJ1-5
clone_size: -
v_call: TRBV28
cdr3_aa: ASSGGRGQPQH

j_call: TRBJ1-1
clone_size: -
v_call: TRBV5-1
cdr3_aa: ASSLTAGNTEAF

j_call: TRBJ2-7
clone_size: -
v_call: TRBV20-1
cdr3_aa: SAPREYEQY

j_call: TRBJ2-7
clone_size: -
v_call: TRBV18
cdr3_aa: ASSPLRGETYEQY

j_call: TRBJ1-2
clone_size: -
v_call: TRBV24-1
cdr3_aa: ATSDSLTNYGYT

j_call: TRBJ2-7
clone_size: -
v_call: TRBV28
cdr3_aa: ASSSLTRSNEQY

j_call: TRBJ1-3
clone_size: -
v_call: TRBV19
cdr3_aa: ASSSEGGNTIY

j_call: TRBJ1-6
clone_size: -
v_call: TRBV30
cdr3_aa: AWSGVIYNSPLH

j_call: TRBJ2-5
clone_size: -
v_call: TRBV5-4
cdr3_aa: ASSSSGGVLETQY

j_call: TRBJ1-2
clone_size: -
v_call: TRBV2
cdr3_aa: ASSEQGYGYT

j_call: TRBJ1-5
clone_size: few
v_call: TRBV28
cdr3_aa: ASSLPQGQPQH

j_call: TRBJ2-3
clone_size: -
v_call: TRBV5-4
cdr3_aa: ASSLVLGGSTDTQY

j_call: TRBJ2-5
clone_size: -
v_call: TRBV5-4
cdr3_aa: ASSVRGAGETQY

j_call: TRBJ2-7
clone_size: -
v_call: TRBV11-2
cdr3_aa: ASSFGASGRPSNYEQY

j_call: TRBJ2-7
clone_size: medium-sized
v_call: TRBV18
cdr3_aa: ASSPPGTGAVYEQY

j_call: TRBJ2-3
clone_size: -
v_call: TRBV6-1
cdr3_aa: ASSELGGAGTDTQY

j_call: TRBJ1-5
clone_size: -
v_call: TRBV4-1
cdr3_aa: ASSKGWDQPQH

j_call: TRBJ1-2
clone_size: once
v_call: TRBV5-6
cdr3_aa: ASSPVGGDYGYT

j_call: TRBJ1-1
clone_size: -
v_call: TRBV12-3/TRBV12-4
cdr3_aa: ASSFAGDTEAF

j_call: TRBJ2-1
clone_size: -
v_call: TRBV2
cdr3_aa: ASSEAQLLVGNEQF

j_call: TRBJ2-1
clone_size: -
v_call: TRBV18
cdr3_aa: ASSPPVNLQDEQF

j_call: TRBJ1-5
clone_size: -
v_call: TRBV14
cdr3_aa: ASSQDPKGGDNQPQH

j_call: TRBJ2-1
clone_size: -
v_call: TRBV11-2
cdr3_aa: ASSPLVAGEQF

j_call: TRBJ2-3
clone_size: -
v_call: TRBV7-3
cdr3_aa: ASSFSGDTQY

j_call: TRBJ1-1
clone_size: -
v_call: TRBV30
cdr3_aa: ASLRSSNTEAF

j_call: TRBJ2-1
clone_size: once
v_call: TRBV7-3
cdr3_aa: ASSLGSSSYNEQF

j_call: TRBJ2-7
clone_size: -
v_call: TRBV5-1
cdr3_aa: ASSRTDGGYEQY

j_call: TRBJ2-1
clone_size: -
v_call: TRBV5-4
cdr3_aa: ASSSEGGAPRGNEQF

j_call: TRBJ2-1
clone_size: -
v_call: TRBV7-2
cdr3_aa: ASSLRPGLARNEQF

j_call: TRBJ2-1
clone_size: -
v_call: TRBV10-3
cdr3_aa: AISRQELEEQF

j_call: TRBJ2-7
clone_size: -
v_call: TRBV24-1
cdr3_aa: ATSEGQGQTYEQY

j_call: TRBJ2-1
clone_size: -
v_call: TRBV3-1/TRBV3-2
cdr3_aa: ASSQDHGRFSNEQF

j_call: TRBJ2-3
clone_size: -
v_call: TRBV5-1
cdr3_aa: ATTFSGATDTQY

j_call: TRBJ2-3
clone_size: -
v_call: TRBV4-1
cdr3_aa: ASSRKDMASGSDTQY

j_call: TRBJ1-2
clone_size: -
v_call: TRBV5-4
cdr3_aa: ASSLVRVGGYT

j_call: TRBJ2-7
clone_size: -
v_call: TRBV27
cdr3_aa: ASSGGAREQY

j_call: TRBJ2-3
clone_size: -
v_call: TRBV11-3
cdr3_aa: ASSSGLAGGNGLDTQY

j_call: TRBJ1-4
clone_size: -
v_call: TRBV6-2/TRBV6-3
cdr3_aa: ASSSPEATNEKLF

j_call: TRBJ1-6
clone_size: -
v_call: TRBV3-1/TRBV3-2
cdr3_aa: ASSQAPGNSPLH

j_call: TRBJ2-7
clone_size: -
v_call: TRBV9
cdr3_aa: ASSVGVGAYEQY

j_call: TRBJ1-2
clone_size: -
v_call: TRBV18
cdr3_aa: ASSSSRTGTRYGYT

j_call: TRBJ2-1
clone_size: once
v_call: TRBV27
cdr3_aa: ASSSGGHVSPRLHNEQF

j_call: TRBJ1-2
clone_size: -
v_call: TRBV19
cdr3_aa: ASRYGGTTHLGYGYT

j_call: TRBJ2-7
clone_size: -
v_call: TRBV21-1
cdr3_aa: ASSRKVPGLAGASYEQY

j_call: TRBJ2-3
clone_size: -
v_call: TRBV28
cdr3_aa: ASSSTGGADTQY

j_call: TRBJ2-3
clone_size: once
v_call: TRBV5-1
cdr3_aa: ASSLRLAGDADTQY

j_call: TRBJ2-3
clone_size: -
v_call: TRBV5-1
cdr3_aa: ASSLEGGPRADTQY

j_call: TRBJ1-6
clone_size: few
v_call: TRBV7-8
cdr3_aa: ASSLLSQANSPLH

j_call: TRBJ2-1
clone_size: -
v_call: TRBV27
cdr3_aa: ASRQTGYNEQF

j_call: TRBJ2-7
clone_size: -
v_call: TRBV30
cdr3_aa: AWSSGTYEQY

j_call: TRBJ1-2
clone_size: -
v_call: TRBV28
cdr3_aa: ASSPRTGGGYGYT

j_call: TRBJ2-5
clone_size: -
v_call: TRBV2
cdr3_aa: ASRRLAGGLETQY

j_call: TRBJ1-2
clone_size: few
v_call: TRBV5-4
cdr3_aa: ASSLGGWGQNYGYT

j_call: TRBJ1-6
clone_size: -
v_call: TRBV14
cdr3_aa: ASSQQNNSPLH